This entry lists 27 T cell receptor beta chains sequenced from one sample in a study of radiotherapy plus CTLA-4 blockade in lung cancer. Only in-frame clones appear in the TCRdb table, and some are missing; sequencing was by immunoSEQ multiplex PCR. The table records some 78,000 clones, around 90% of them present only once. Specimen: peripheral blood, collected from a patient treated with radiotherapy plus ipilimumab. These receptors were collected from a human donor with non-small cell lung cancer who had stable disease on radiotherapy plus ipilimumab.

This chain links TRBV14 with TRBJ2-5, with D hard to call. This CDR3 is 13 amino acids long. V was trimmed by 3 bases and J by 5 bases, leaving 10 bases between them. Looked up from germline, CDR1 is SGHDN and CDR2 is FVKESK. CDR3 sequence: CASSQGIAETQYF. The CDR3 DNA is TGTGCCAGCAGCCAGGGAATCGCGGAGACCCAGTACTTC.

The chain combines TRBV7-2 with TRBJ1-3; the match to TRBD1 covers 7 bases. This CDR3 is built from 16 residues. The germline V gene has CDR1 SGHTA and CDR2 FQGNSA. The J segment lost 3 bases and the V segment lost 7 bases, leaving 12 bases of the junction unmatched. DNA for the CDR3: TGTGCCAGCACCCTACAGGGGAACGGTTATGGAAACACCATATATTTT. Translation gives CASTLQGNGYGNTIYF.

This chain uses TRBV10-1 with TRBJ1-5; D remains ambiguous. This CDR3 contains 10 residues. Deletions cut 6 bases from V and 5 bases from J, with 2 bases between. CDR1 and CDR2 from the germline V gene are WNHNN and SYGVQD (reference sequence). The CDR3 nucleotides are TGCGCCAGCAGGTATCAGCCCCAGCATTTT. Its translation is CASRYQPQHF.

The V gene is TRBV10-2, the J gene TRBJ2-7; 7 bases map to TRBD2. With V trimmed by 6 bases and J by 4 bases, 12 bases remained unmatched. Germline values: CDR1 WSHSY, CDR2 SAAADI. The CDR3 sequence is 15 residues long. CDR3 region: CASSSQRGGPYEQYF. CDR3 coding DNA: TGCGCCAGCAGCTCCCAGCGGGGAGGGCCTTACGAGCAGTACTTC.

The rearrangement uses TRBV9 and TRBJ2-1; 12 bases agree with TRBD2. CDR1 is SGDLS, CDR2 YYNGEE, per germline. This CDR3 has 16 residues. V lost 4 bases and J lost 5; bases outside the gene matches: 7. The CDR3: CASSPPLAGGHNEQFF. In nucleotides, the CDR3 is TGTGCCAGCAGCCCTCCACTAGCGGGAGGCCACAATGAGCAGTTCTTC.

The rearrangement joins TRBV9 to TRBJ1-3; D not resolved. There are 15 residues in the CDR3. Per germline, CDR1 SGDLS and CDR2 YYNGEE. V lost 4 bases to trimming and J lost 2 bases, with 13 bases between them. The DNA of the CDR3 is TGTGCCAGCAGCTTTCGCCCCGGGGCTGGAAACACCATATATTTT. Protein sequence: CASSFRPGAGNTIYF.

This chain links TRBV5-5 with TRBJ2-2; 7 positions agree with TRBD1. There are 16 residues in the CDR3. The V gene's germline CDR1 is SGHKS and CDR2 YYEKEE (reference sequence). Trimming at V came to 3 bases and at J to 1 base, leaving 6 bases not matched to a gene. The DNA of the CDR3 is TGTGCCAGCAGCTGGCTAGGGGGCCTGAACACCGGGGAGCTGTTTTTT. This encodes CASSWLGGLNTGELFF.

This clone was observed a few times. The rearrangement joins TRBV2 to TRBJ1-2, with 12 bases that match TRBD1. The CDR3 sequence is 14 residues long. Germline CDR1 is SNHLY and CDR2 is FYNNEI. V lost 9 bases and J lost 4; bases outside the gene matches: 6. CDR3 nucleotide sequence: TGTGCCAGAGGGACAGGGGGCAGTGGCTATGGCTACACCTTC. As protein: CARGTGGSGYGYTF.

This chain links TRBV18 with TRBJ2-7; weak D call: TRBD2 (6 bases). Trimming pared 2 bases from V and 0 bases from J, leaving 14 bases between. The germline V gene has CDR1 KGHSH and CDR2 LQKENI. The length of the CDR3 is 16 residues. The CDR3 region has the DNA TGTGCCAGCTCACCAGGAGGGTGGGGAAGCTCCTACGAGCAGTACTTC. It yields the protein CASSPGGWGSSYEQYF.

This clone was seen only a few times. The V gene is TRBV10-3, the J gene TRBJ2-7; 15 bases map to TRBD2. CDR1 is ENHRY and CDR2 is SYGVKD in the germline V gene. With 6 bases clipped from V and 9 bases from J, the junction kept 3 bases outside the gene matches. The CDR3 covers 13 residues. The CDR3 loop reads CAISGTSGGWQYF. CDR3 in DNA: TGTGCCATCAGCGGGACTAGCGGGGGGTGGCAGTACTTC.

This chain joins TRBV2 and TRBJ1-5, with 7 bases that match TRBD1. The CDR3 sequence is 14 residues long. The V gene end was trimmed by 6 bases and the J gene end by 3 bases; junction bases not matched to a gene: 5. Germline CDR1 SNHLY, CDR2 FYNNEI. The CDR3 region is CASSEQGLNQPQHF. CDR3 bases: TGTGCCAGCAGCGAACAGGGGCTCAATCAGCCCCAGCATTTT.

The rearrangement links TRBV28 to TRBJ1-1; weak D call: TRBD1 (5 bases). Trimming removed 3 bases at V and 2 bases at J, with 19 bases between. Looked up from germline, CDR1 is MDHEN and CDR2 is SYDVKM. This CDR3 spans 17 amino acids. CDR3 protein: CASSFSQGLMANTEAFF. The CDR3 nucleotides read TGTGCCAGCAGTTTTTCCCAGGGCTTGATGGCTAACACTGAAGCTTTCTTT.

This clone was seen only a few times. The chain couples TRBV5-1 to TRBJ2-5; TRBD1 might be the D (6 bases). This CDR3 is built from 14 residues. The V gene's germline CDR1 is SGHRS and CDR2 YFSETQ. Deletions cut 0 bases from V and 4 bases from J, with 10 bases between. In DNA form, the CDR3 reads TGCGCCAGCAGCTTGGTAGACAGGAGAGAGACCCAGTACTTC. This encodes CASSLVDRRETQYF.

The chain carries TRBV5-4 and TRBJ2-7; 9 positions match TRBD2. CDR1 and CDR2 from the germline V gene are SGHNT and YYREEE (reference sequence). This CDR3 spans 17 amino acids. V lost 4 bases to trimming and J lost 3 bases; unmatched junction nucleotides: 14. The CDR3 sequence: CASSLGFGGGGVYEQYF. The CDR3, as DNA: TGTGCCAGCAGCCTGGGGTTTGGCGGGGGGGGAGTCTACGAGCAGTACTTC. The whole variable domain, remainder taken from reference TRBV5-4 and TRBJ2-7, is ETGVTQSPTHLIKTRGQQVTLRCSSQSGHNTVSWYQQALGQGPQFIFQYYREEENGRGNFPPRFSGLQFPNYSSELNVNALELDDSALYLCASSLGFGGGGVYEQYFGPGTRLTVT.

Points on this clone: Within the sample, other DNA sequences also encode this same CDR3. The chain carries TRBV7-9 and TRBJ2-7, with 7 nucleotides matching TRBD1. The CDR3 extends over 14 amino acids. CDR1 is SEHNR and CDR2 is FQNEAQ in the germline V gene (reference sequence). V was pared by 4 bases and J by 0 bases, with 3 bases of the junction left unmatched. CDR3 residues: CASSSGTVSYEQYF. The CDR3 region has the DNA TGTGCCAGCAGCTCGGGGACAGTCTCCTACGAGCAGTACTTC. Based on the CDR3 plus reference TRBV7-9 and TRBJ2-7, the full variable domain is DTGVSQNPRHKITKRGQNVTFRCDPISEHNRLYWYRQTLGQGPEFLTYFQNEAQLEKSRLLSDRFSAERPKGSFSTLEIQRTEQGDSAMYLCASSSGTVSYEQYFGPGTRLTVT.

The chain has TRBV28 and TRBJ1-1, with 12 bases matching TRBD1. The CDR3 is 16 amino acids. With V trimmed by 7 bases and J by 6 bases, 12 bases remained unmatched. The germline CDR1 and CDR2 sequences are MDHEN and SYDVKM. CDR3 sequence: CASTLEAGQGASEAFF. CDR3 in DNA: TGTGCCAGCACCTTGGAAGCGGGACAGGGGGCCTCTGAAGCTTTCTTT.

This chain joins TRBV6-5 and TRBJ2-7; D unclear. V was trimmed by 6 bases and J by 2 bases, leaving 17 bases between them. CDR1 and CDR2 from the germline V gene are MNHEY and SVGAGI. This CDR3 region has 15 residues. CDR3 amino acids: CASRTVGRRAYEQYF. In DNA, the CDR3 is TGTGCCAGCAGGACGGTGGGCAGGAGAGCCTACGAGCAGTACTTC.

V usage is TRBV28 and J usage is TRBJ2-5; TRBD1 agrees at 11 bases. Per the germline V gene, CDR1 is MDHEN and CDR2 is SYDVKM. The CDR3 runs 18 residues. V lost 5 bases and J lost 0; bases outside the gene matches: 11. The CDR3 sequence is CASSAGTGGLFYQETQYF. DNA of the CDR3: TGTGCCAGCAGTGCAGGGACAGGGGGATTGTTTTACCAAGAGACCCAGTACTTC.

This clone turned up a few times. At the DNA level, this CDR3 is encoded by other sequences in the same sample as well. In DNA, the CDR3 is TGTGCCAGTAGTATAGGCCCCTACGAGCAGTACTTC. Translated: CASSIGPYEQYF. V and J are TRBV19 and TRBJ2-7; D uncertain. CDR1 LNHDA and CDR2 SQIVND come from the germline V gene (reference sequence). The CDR3 covers 12 residues. Trimming shortened V by 1 base and J by 2 bases, and 3 bases separated the two germline ends.

This chain connects TRBV9 to TRBJ1-4; TRBD1 might be the D (6 bases). This CDR3 region has 15 residues. Trimming stripped 4 bases from V and 4 bases from J, with 14 bases between. Germline V gene lookup returns CDR1 SGDLS and CDR2 YYNGEE. The CDR3 reads CASSPTGTINEKLFF. The CDR3, as DNA: TGTGCCAGCAGCCCCACCGGGACAATTAATGAAAAACTGTTTTTT.

The chain carries TRBV6-5 and TRBJ2-7, with 8 bases matching TRBD2. The CDR3 is 14 amino acids. V shed 6 bases, J shed 3 bases, and the junction held 7 bases outside the gene matches. In germline, CDR1 is MNHEY, CDR2 SVGAGI. The CDR3, as DNA: TGTGCCAGCAGGAATGCAGCGGGAGTCTACGAGCAGTACTTC. Translated: CASRNAAGVYEQYF.

This chain connects TRBV6-6 to TRBJ1-5, with unresolved D. The CDR3 is 12 amino acids. V gave up 8 bases and J gave up 4 bases, with 9 bases separating them. Germline loops: CDR1 MNHNY, CDR2 SVGAGI (reference sequence). The CDR3 loop reads CASGPENQPQHF. In DNA, the CDR3 is TGTGCCAGCGGTCCGGAGAATCAGCCCCAGCATTTT.

The chain uses TRBV27 and TRBJ1-4, with D possibly TRBD1 on 5 matching bases. Per germline, CDR1 MNHEY and CDR2 SMNVEV (reference sequence). Trimming stripped 2 bases from V and 3 bases from J, with 10 bases between. The CDR3 spans 15 residues. The CDR3 bases are TGTGCCAGCAGTTTAATGGGGCCCCCTAATGAAAAACTGTTTTTT. Translating it yields CASSLMGPPNEKLFF.

The chain has TRBV30 and TRBJ2-7; D is unclear. This CDR3 is 15 amino acids long. CDR1 is GTSNPN and CDR2 is SVGIG in the germline V gene (reference sequence). V dropped 0 bases and J dropped 0 bases, with 12 bases sitting between them. The DNA of the CDR3 is TGTGCCTGGAGTGTACCGGACCGAGCCTCCTACGAGCAGTACTTC. Translated, it gives CAWSVPDRASYEQYF.

The chain is built from TRBV15 and TRBJ2-7; 7 bases map to TRBD2. There are 15 residues in the CDR3. In germline, CDR1 is LNHNV, CDR2 YYDKDF (reference sequence). The ends lost 0 bases at V and 4 bases at J; junction bases unmatched: 6. This chain's CDR3 is CATSREAGETYEQYF. The CDR3 coding sequence is TGTGCCACCAGCAGAGAGGCGGGAGAGACTTACGAGCAGTACTTC.

Relative to its sample, this clone is medium-sized. The same CDR3 arises from other DNA sequences in this sample as well. The rearrangement links TRBV19 to TRBJ1-1, with TRBD1 matching over 7 bases. CDR3 length: 13 amino acids. Germline V gene lookup returns CDR1 LNHDA and CDR2 SQIVND (reference sequence). V lost 6 bases to trimming and J lost 5 bases; unmatched junction nucleotides: 6. The CDR3 loop is CASSPTGWTEAFF. The CDR3 region has the DNA TGTGCCAGTAGCCCGACAGGGTGGACTGAAGCTTTCTTT.

The genes are TRBV6-6 and TRBJ1-1, with D perhaps matching TRBD1 (5 bases). The CDR3 extends over 12 amino acids. Germline loops: CDR1 MNHNY, CDR2 SVGAGI (reference sequence). Trimming took off 8 bases at V and 4 bases at J, with 11 bases between the two ends. CDR3 DNA: TGTGCCAGCCGGCGGGGGGGCACTGAAGCTTTCTTT. Protein product: CASRRGGTEAFF.